One sample yielded the 27 T cell receptor beta chains listed below, sequenced in a study of blood T cell repertoires in COVID-19. Libraries were prepared by immunoSEQ multiplex PCR; TCRdb keeps only in-frame clonotypes and omits some of them. Among fewer than 140,000 clones, 71% were seen once, and the ten largest hold approximately 0.88%. Material for sequencing was peripheral blood. These receptors all come from a human donor with acute or convalescent COVID-19. The donor label of this sample is uncertain.

This clone was counted once. This chain links TRBV6-5 with TRBJ2-1; TRBD1 matches at 10 bases. There are 15 residues in the CDR3. CDR1 and CDR2 from the germline V gene are MNHEY and SVGAGI. Losses at the gene ends were 5 bases for V and 10 bases for J; bases not matched to a gene: 11. CDR3 coding DNA: TGTGCCAGCAGTCCCGGGACAGGGGCCGCCACGGAGCAGTTCTTC. This translates into CASSPGTGAATEQFF.

The V call is TRBV19, the J call TRBJ2-2; 9 nucleotides line up with TRBD1. This CDR3 region has 15 residues. Germline V CDR1 and CDR2: LNHDA, SQIVND (reference sequence). V lost 4 bases, J lost 5 bases, and 5 bases stayed unmatched. DNA of the CDR3: TGTGCCAGTAGTAGGGGACAGGGAAGAACCGGGGAGCTGTTTTTT. Amino acid sequence: CASSRGQGRTGELFF.

V is TRBV25-1 and J is TRBJ2-5; 10 positions match TRBD1. With V trimmed by 4 bases and J by 5 bases, 7 bases remained unmatched. CDR3 length: 15 residues. Germline-derived CDR1 and CDR2 are MGHDK and SYGVNS. The DNA for the CDR3 is TGTGCCAGCAGTGGCGGACAGGGGGTTGCGGAGACCCAGTACTTC. Its translation is CASSGGQGVAETQYF.

This clone has only one observation. The genes are TRBV18 and TRBJ2-5, with 7 bases fitting TRBD1. In germline, CDR1 is KGHSH, CDR2 LQKENI. After removal of 3 bases from V and 2 bases from J, the junction contained 6 bases not matched to a gene. The CDR3 has 15 residues. The CDR3 region is CASSPDRVQQETQYF. The CDR3 coding sequence is TGTGCCAGCTCACCCGACAGGGTTCAGCAAGAGACCCAGTACTTC.

This clone was found once. V and J are TRBV7-2 and TRBJ2-5, with D perhaps TRBD1 (6 bases). This CDR3 spans 15 amino acids. Trimming took 1 base from V and 3 from J, leaving 12 bases between them. The V gene's germline CDR1 is SGHTA and CDR2 FQGNSA. CDR3 loop: CASSLDGRTEETQYF. The CDR3 DNA follows: TGTGCCAGCAGCTTAGACGGACGGACAGAAGAGACCCAGTACTTC. Based on the CDR3 plus reference TRBV7-2 and TRBJ2-5, the full variable domain is GAGVSQSPSNKVTEKGKDVELRCDPISGHTALYWYRQSLGQGLEFLIYFQGNSAPDKSGLPSDRFSAERTGGSVSTLTIQRTQQEDSAVYLCASSLDGRTEETQYFGPGTRLLVL.

The V call is TRBV7-6, the J call TRBJ1-5, with D uncertain. CDR1 is SGHVS and CDR2 is FNYEAQ in the germline V gene. The germline V and J ends were trimmed by 3 bases and 7 bases, with 10 bases remaining between them. There are 13 residues in the CDR3. DNA for the CDR3: TGTGCCAGCAGCTTGGAGGGAGGACAGCCCCAGCATTTT. This gives the protein CASSLEGGQPQHF.

V and J are TRBV27 and TRBJ2-5; possible D gene TRBD2, 5 bases. The CDR3 has 11 residues. Per germline, CDR1 MNHEY and CDR2 SMNVEV (reference sequence). The V end was cut by 8 bases, the J end by 5 bases, with 9 bases between. CDR3 sequence: CASSEGETQYF. The DNA of the CDR3 is TGTGCCAGCTCAGAGGGTGAGACCCAGTACTTC.

This chain joins TRBV27 and TRBJ2-4; D is unresolved. This CDR3 comprises 15 residues. Germline V gene lookup returns CDR1 MNHEY and CDR2 SMNVEV (reference sequence). V was shortened by 0 bases and J by 0 bases, with 6 bases between the two germline ends. Written as DNA, the CDR3 is TGTGCCAGCAGTTTATCGATGGCAGCCAAAAACATTCAGTACTTC. Translating it yields CASSLSMAAKNIQYF.

This chain joins TRBV19 and TRBJ2-1; TRBD1 agrees at 7 bases. Germline CDR1 is LNHDA and CDR2 is SQIVND (reference sequence). Trimming cost V 5 bases and J 5 bases; bases outside gene matches: 3. The CDR3 totals 13 residues. CDR3 DNA sequence: TGTGCCAGTAGTCACGACAGGGACAATGAGCAGTTCTTC. It codes for CASSHDRDNEQFF.

The chain carries TRBV5-6 and TRBJ2-3, with D perhaps TRBD2 (5 bases). Trimming took 4 bases from V and 1 from J, leaving 16 bases between them. The CDR3 covers 16 residues. Per germline, CDR1 SGHDT and CDR2 YYEEEE. DNA for the CDR3: TGTGCCAGCAGCCTGCTGGGAGCGTCTCGCACAGATACGCAGTATTTT. It yields the protein CASSLLGASRTDTQYF.

The J gene is TRBJ2-1, the V gene TRBV10-3; 7 positions agree with TRBD1. This CDR3 region has 12 residues. CDR1 and CDR2 (germline): ENHRY, SYGVKD. V lost 6 bases, J lost 7 bases, and 3 bases stayed unmatched. CDR3 coding DNA: TGTGCCATCAGCCAGGGGGAAAATGAGCAGTTCTTC. Translating gives CAISQGENEQFF.

CDR3 nucleotide sequence: TGTGCCAGTCAATCTTGGGGGGGCGATGAGCAGTTCTTC. Amino acid sequence: CASQSWGGDEQFF. This chain joins TRBV19 and TRBJ2-1; TRBD2 might be the D (7 bases). V dropped 8 bases and J dropped 8 bases, with 16 bases sitting between them. The CDR3 totals 13 residues. The germline V gene encodes CDR1 LNHDA and CDR2 SQIVND (reference sequence).

This clone was counted only a few times. The chain joins TRBV2 to TRBJ2-5, with 9 bases that match TRBD2. This CDR3 contains 15 residues. From germline, CDR1 is SNHLY and CDR2 FYNNEI. The trim removed 6 bases at V and 6 bases at J, leaving 11 bases unmatched. The CDR3 DNA reads TGTGCCAGCAGAGACCCAGCGGGGGGTAAAAAGACCCAGTACTTC. It codes for CASRDPAGGKKTQYF.

The V gene is TRBV7-2, the J gene TRBJ1-2, with 8 bases fitting TRBD1. Losses at the gene ends were 5 bases for V and 0 bases for J; bases not matched to a gene: 5. Germline lookup yields CDR1 SGHTA and CDR2 FQGNSA. The CDR3 has 15 residues. The DNA of the CDR3 is TGTGCCAGCAGCAGAACAGGGGGGGCTAACTATGGCTACACCTTC. Translating gives CASSRTGGANYGYTF.

This clone has more than one count but fewer than ten. This sequence joins TRBV10-3 and TRBJ1-4; unclear D gene. V lost 3 bases and J 13 bases, leaving 12 bases between the germline ends. The CDR3 has 12 amino acids. Germline CDR1 ENHRY, CDR2 SYGVKD. This chain's CDR3 is CAISDNGHRLFF. The CDR3 coding sequence is TGTGCCATCAGTGATAACGGCCACAGACTGTTTTTT.

The V call is TRBV6-5, the J call TRBJ2-5; 10 bases line up with TRBD2. The J segment lost 5 bases and the V segment lost 6 bases, leaving 6 bases of the junction unmatched. The germline V gene has CDR1 MNHEY and CDR2 SVGAGI. CDR3 length: 14 amino acids. The CDR3 here is CASRPGLAAETQYF. In DNA form, the CDR3 reads TGTGCCAGCAGACCCGGACTAGCGGCGGAGACCCAGTACTTC.

The chain is built from TRBV29-1 and TRBJ2-2; TRBD1 might be the D (5 bases). Per the germline V gene, CDR1 is SQVTM and CDR2 is ANQGSEA. Trimming pared 1 base from V and 0 bases from J, leaving 9 bases between. There are 15 residues in the CDR3. The CDR3 DNA reads TGCAGCGTTGAAGTGGGGCATGCGAACACCGGGGAGCTGTTTTTT. Residues: CSVEVGHANTGELFF.

The chain recombines TRBV2 with TRBJ1-2; D is ambiguous. Trimming cost V 7 bases and J 7 bases, with 10 bases left between them. Germline loops: CDR1 SNHLY, CDR2 FYNNEI. The CDR3 is 11 residues long. In DNA form, the CDR3 reads TGTGCCAGCAACCTGGAGTCTGGCTACACCTTC. As protein: CASNLESGYTF.

CDR3 sequence reads: CASSSPPGAEAFF. CDR3 sequence (DNA): TGTGCCAGCAGTTCCCCCCCGGGGGCTGAAGCTTTCTTT. The chain carries TRBV6-5 and TRBJ1-1, with a possible D match to TRBD1 (5 bases). CDR1 and CDR2 (germline): MNHEY, SVGAGI. The CDR3 contains 13 residues. The V end was cut by 4 bases, the J end by 6 bases, with 12 bases between.

V usage is TRBV30 and J usage is TRBJ1-2; the D gene is possibly TRBD1 (5 bases). V gave up 8 bases and J gave up 8 bases, with 9 bases separating them. The germline V gene has CDR1 GTSNPN and CDR2 SVGIG (reference sequence). This CDR3 has 9 amino acids. CDR3 nucleotides: TGTGCCGGAGGGGACGGCTACACCTTC. Translated, it gives CAGGDGYTF.

The chain joins TRBV27 to TRBJ1-2; 9 bases are a match to TRBD1. The CDR3 runs to 14 residues. The ends lost 4 bases at V and 6 bases at J; junction bases unmatched: 6. Germline CDR1 MNHEY, CDR2 SMNVEV (reference sequence). CDR3 sequence (DNA): TGTGCCAGCAGTTCAAACAGGGGGCAGGATGGCTACACCTTC. Protein sequence: CASSSNRGQDGYTF.

The rearrangement links TRBV5-1 to TRBJ2-2; D may be TRBD1 (7 bases). Germline assignment: CDR1 SGHRS and CDR2 YFSETQ. This CDR3 comprises 14 residues. The V gene lost 5 bases and the J gene lost 5 bases, with 13 bases spanning the gap. CDR3 nucleotides: TGCGCCAGCAGTTTCCAGGGGGGTACCGGGGAGCTGTTTTTT. Protein: CASSFQGGTGELFF.

The V and J genes are TRBV12-3 or TRBV12-4 and TRBJ2-7, with D possibly matching TRBD1 (5 bases). This CDR3 has 13 residues. V lost 6 bases, J lost 2 bases, and 11 bases lay in between. CDR3 amino acids: CASSPDSPYEQYF. The CDR3, as DNA: TGTGCCAGCAGCCCAGACAGTCCCTACGAGCAGTACTTC.

The rearrangement joins TRBV24-1 to TRBJ1-2; 7 bases map to TRBD1. Germline V gene sequence: CDR1 KGHDR, CDR2 SFDVKD. This CDR3 is built from 13 residues. J lost 3 bases, V lost 7 bases, and 4 bases had no gene match. The CDR3 region has the DNA TGTGCCACCAGCAAGGGGGCAGACTATGGCTACACCTTC. This codes for CATSKGADYGYTF.

This clone appeared a few times. V and J are TRBV6-4 and TRBJ2-7, with TRBD1 as a possible D gene (6 bases). The CDR3 totals 17 residues. Germline V lookup: CDR1 MRHNA, CDR2 SNTAGT. V was clipped by 9 bases and J by 3 bases, with 27 bases between them. The CDR3 region is CASTKGAGAKHVYEQYV. In DNA form, the CDR3 reads TGTGCCAGTACTAAAGGTGCAGGGGCCAAGCATGTCTACGAGCAGTACGTC.

The J gene is TRBJ1-5, the V gene TRBV19; perhaps TRBD1 as D (5 bases). V shed 3 bases and J shed 0 bases, with 9 bases lying between them. Germline CDR1 and CDR2: LNHDA and SQIVND (reference sequence). The CDR3 is 15 residues long. The CDR3 sequence is CASSMGQLSNQPQHF. CDR3 coding DNA: TGTGCCAGTAGTATGGGGCAGCTTAGCAATCAGCCCCAGCATTTT.

This clone was counted a few times. J is TRBJ2-7 and V is TRBV5-5, with D possibly matching TRBD1 (5 bases). V was pared by 5 bases and J by 0 bases, with 15 bases between. CDR1 and CDR2 from the germline V gene are SGHKS and YYEKEE (reference sequence). The CDR3 spans 15 residues. The CDR3 region is CASSRNMDNSYEQYV. The CDR3 DNA reads TGTGCCAGCAGTAGAAACATGGACAACTCCTACGAGCAGTACGTC.